These T cell receptor beta chains were read from a single sample in a study of T cell therapy after organ transplantation. No antigens are known for them. The repertoire was sequenced with immunoSEQ multiplex PCR; TCRdb's copy has only in-frame clones and lacks some. The sample has about 48,000 clones; about 94% are singletons. The sequences come from CD8+ T cells from blood, collected before autologous CMV-specific T cell therapy. The receptors derive from a human patient who had received a solid organ transplant and had CMV disease. Each CDR3 is given with its conserved first and last residue. The D gene is left open where the match is weak. Clone size, where shown, is once, few, many, or a class for clones that have expanded.

j_call: TRBJ2-1; d_call: TRBD2; clone_size: once; v_call: TRBV27; cdr3_nt: TGTGCCAGCAGTTTATTACCCCGTAGCGGGGGGGCCCTCAATGAGCAGTTCTTC; cdr3_aa: CASSLLPRSGGALNEQFF
j_call: TRBJ2-7; d_call: NA; clone_size: NA; v_call: TRBV10-2; cdr3_nt: TGCGCCACCCTAGATACCTACGAGCAGTACTTC; cdr3_aa: CATLDTYEQYF
j_call: TRBJ1-4; d_call: NA; clone_size: NA; v_call: TRBV2; cdr3_nt: TGTGCCAGCAGTGAAGGTTTATCTATTCGGGGGGAAAAACTGTTTTTT; cdr3_aa: CASSEGLSIRGEKLFF
j_call: TRBJ2-7; d_call: TRBD2; clone_size: NA; v_call: TRBV5-4; cdr3_nt: TGTGCCAGCAGCCCTTGGACGGGGGGGGCCTACGAGCAGTACTTC; cdr3_aa: CASSPWTGGAYEQYF
j_call: TRBJ2-5; d_call: TRBD2; clone_size: NA; v_call: TRBV4-2; cdr3_nt: TGTGCCAGCAGCCAAGGGGGACTAGCGGGATTGGAGACCCAGTACTTC; cdr3_aa: CASSQGGLAGLETQYF
j_call: TRBJ2-3; d_call: NA; clone_size: NA; v_call: TRBV11-1; cdr3_nt: TGTGCCAGCAGCTTAAGTGGTGGTAGAACGCAGTATTTT; cdr3_aa: CASSLSGGRTQYF
j_call: TRBJ1-2; d_call: NA; clone_size: NA; v_call: TRBV2; cdr3_nt: TGTGCCAGCAGGGACGGGCTAAATGGCTACACCTTC; cdr3_aa: CASRDGLNGYTF
j_call: TRBJ2-1; d_call: NA; clone_size: NA; v_call: TRBV4-3; cdr3_nt: TGCGCCAGCAGCCAAGAACGAGGGATTTACAATGAGCAGTTCTTC; cdr3_aa: CASSQERGIYNEQFF
j_call: TRBJ2-7; d_call: TRBD1; clone_size: NA; v_call: TRBV11-2; cdr3_nt: TGTGCCAGCAGCTCGACAGGGGGCTTGCAGTACTTC; cdr3_aa: CASSSTGGLQYF
j_call: TRBJ2-1; d_call: TRBD2; clone_size: NA; v_call: TRBV15; cdr3_nt: TGTGCCACCAGATTAGCGGGAGCCTCCAATGAGCAGTTCTTC; cdr3_aa: CATRLAGASNEQFF
j_call: TRBJ2-7; d_call: NA; clone_size: NA; v_call: TRBV27; cdr3_nt: TGTGCCAGCAGTTTAACCCTCTCCGGGGGACCTTCCTACGAGCAGTACTTC; cdr3_aa: CASSLTLSGGPSYEQYF
j_call: TRBJ1-5; d_call: NA; clone_size: NA; v_call: TRBV6-5; cdr3_nt: TGTGCCAGCAGTGTTACATGGGGAGATCAGCCCCAGCATTTT; cdr3_aa: CASSVTWGDQPQHF
j_call: TRBJ2-5; d_call: TRBD2; clone_size: NA; v_call: TRBV10-3; cdr3_nt: TGTGCCATCAGTGAGGCGGGGACTAGCGGGGAATTGAAAGAGACCCAGTACTTC; cdr3_aa: CAISEAGTSGELKETQYF
j_call: TRBJ2-3; d_call: NA; clone_size: NA; v_call: TRBV21-1; cdr3_nt: TGTGCCAGCAGCACTCCGAGCCCCCAGAGGGGGCTTAGCACAGATACGCAGTATTTT; cdr3_aa: CASSTPSPQRGLSTDTQYF
j_call: TRBJ2-7; d_call: TRBD1; clone_size: NA; v_call: TRBV6-5; cdr3_nt: TGTGCCAGCAGTTATGGGGACAGGGGTTCCTACGAGCAGTACTTC; cdr3_aa: CASSYGDRGSYEQYF
j_call: TRBJ2-7; d_call: TRBD1; clone_size: NA; v_call: TRBV2; cdr3_nt: TGTGCCAGCAGCAACGGACAGGTCGGCAACTGGCTTGGGGAGCAGTACTTC; cdr3_aa: CASSNGQVGNWLGEQYF
j_call: TRBJ2-2; d_call: NA; clone_size: NA; v_call: TRBV6-5; cdr3_nt: TGTGCCAGCACTGGCGACACCGGGGAGCTGTTTTTT; cdr3_aa: CASTGDTGELFF
j_call: TRBJ2-2; d_call: NA; clone_size: NA; v_call: TRBV7-6; cdr3_nt: TGTGCCAGCAGCTCCACTGGCGGGGAGCTGTTTTTT; cdr3_aa: CASSSTGGELFF
j_call: TRBJ2-3; d_call: NA; clone_size: NA; v_call: TRBV6-5; cdr3_nt: TGTGCCAGCAGTTATGACGGTTCCAAAGGGGATACGCAGTATTTT; cdr3_aa: CASSYDGSKGDTQYF
j_call: TRBJ2-2; d_call: TRBD1; clone_size: few; v_call: TRBV6-4; cdr3_nt: TGTGCCAGCAGTGACTCAGGGACAGGGGACACCGGGGAGCTGTTTTTT; cdr3_aa: CASSDSGTGDTGELFF
j_call: TRBJ2-2; d_call: NA; clone_size: once; v_call: TRBV6-5; cdr3_nt: TGTGCCAGCAGTTACAGCACGAACACCGGGGAGCTGTTTTTT; cdr3_aa: CASSYSTNTGELFF
j_call: TRBJ2-6; d_call: TRBD2; clone_size: NA; v_call: TRBV4-3; cdr3_nt: TGCGCCAGCAGCCAAGATCGGGGCGGGGGATTCTCTGGGGCCAACGTCCTGACTTTC; cdr3_aa: CASSQDRGGGFSGANVLTF
j_call: TRBJ2-5; d_call: TRBD1; clone_size: NA; v_call: TRBV27; cdr3_nt: TGTGCCAGCAGTCCTACCCGGGACAGAACCTTGGAGACCCAGTACTTC; cdr3_aa: CASSPTRDRTLETQYF
j_call: TRBJ1-2; d_call: NA; clone_size: NA; v_call: TRBV19; cdr3_nt: TGTGCCAGCGCTGGGGCAGAGTCGGGCGGCTACACCTTC; cdr3_aa: CASAGAESGGYTF
j_call: TRBJ1-2; d_call: TRBD1; clone_size: NA; v_call: TRBV9; cdr3_nt: TGTGCCAGCAGCGTAGGACAGGGAGGGGACTATGGCTACACCTTC; cdr3_aa: CASSVGQGGDYGYTF
j_call: TRBJ2-6; d_call: NA; clone_size: NA; v_call: TRBV7-9; cdr3_nt: TGTGCCAGCAGCTTTGGACAGTCTGGGGCCAACGTCCTGACTTTC; cdr3_aa: CASSFGQSGANVLTF
j_call: TRBJ2-3; d_call: TRBD2; clone_size: NA; v_call: TRBV6-4; cdr3_nt: TGTGCCAGCAGTGGGTTAGCGGGAGGCCCCACAGATACGCAGTATTTT; cdr3_aa: CASSGLAGGPTDTQYF
j_call: TRBJ1-1; d_call: NA; clone_size: NA; v_call: TRBV9; cdr3_nt: TGTGCCAGCACCGCGGGGGGGGTGATGAACACTGAAGCTTTCTTT; cdr3_aa: CASTAGGVMNTEAFF
j_call: TRBJ2-5; d_call: NA; clone_size: NA; v_call: TRBV11-2; cdr3_nt: TGTGCCAGCAGCTTAGAAGGAGAGACCCAGTACTTC; cdr3_aa: CASSLEGETQYF
j_call: TRBJ1-1; d_call: NA; clone_size: NA; v_call: TRBV29-1; cdr3_nt: TGCAGCGTTGCGGGGGGGAACACTGAAGCTTTCTTT; cdr3_aa: CSVAGGNTEAFF
j_call: TRBJ1-5; d_call: NA; clone_size: few; v_call: TRBV23-1; cdr3_nt: TGCGCCAGCAGTCATTGGGATCAGCCCCAGCATTTT; cdr3_aa: CASSHWDQPQHF
j_call: TRBJ2-2; d_call: NA; clone_size: NA; v_call: TRBV5-1; cdr3_nt: TGCGCCAGCAGCTTGGCACAGCGAAGGAACACCGGGGAGCTGTTTTTT; cdr3_aa: CASSLAQRRNTGELFF
j_call: TRBJ2-5; d_call: NA; clone_size: NA; v_call: TRBV6-5; cdr3_nt: TGTGCCAGCAGTTACTCAGGCAGCGAACAAGAGACCCAGTACTTC; cdr3_aa: CASSYSGSEQETQYF
j_call: TRBJ1-2; d_call: NA; clone_size: once; v_call: TRBV19; cdr3_nt: TGTGCCAGTAGTATTTCGTCAGAATATGGCTACACCTTC; cdr3_aa: CASSISSEYGYTF
j_call: TRBJ2-7; d_call: NA; clone_size: NA; v_call: TRBV11-2; cdr3_nt: TGTGCCAGCAGCTATCAATACGAGCAGTACTTC; cdr3_aa: CASSYQYEQYF
j_call: TRBJ2-7; d_call: NA; clone_size: NA; v_call: TRBV27; cdr3_nt: TGTGCCAGCAGTTTACTAGGGGCGGGCTCCTACGAGCAGTACTTC; cdr3_aa: CASSLLGAGSYEQYF
j_call: TRBJ2-2; d_call: NA; clone_size: NA; v_call: TRBV7-2; cdr3_nt: TGTGCCAGCAGCTTACACAACACCGGGGAGCTGTTTTTT; cdr3_aa: CASSLHNTGELFF
j_call: TRBJ1-2; d_call: NA; clone_size: NA; v_call: TRBV5-5; cdr3_nt: TGTGCCAGCAGCTTGGCCGGCAGCTACTATGGCTACACCTTC; cdr3_aa: CASSLAGSYYGYTF
j_call: TRBJ1-2; d_call: TRBD1; clone_size: NA; v_call: TRBV29-1; cdr3_nt: TGCAGCGTTGAAGATCGGCGGGACAGGGACTATGGCTACACCTTC; cdr3_aa: CSVEDRRDRDYGYTF
j_call: TRBJ1-6; d_call: NA; clone_size: NA; v_call: TRBV27; cdr3_nt: TGTGCCAGCACCTTACGGGGGGGGTCTAATTCACCCCTCCACTTT; cdr3_aa: CASTLRGGSNSPLHF
j_call: TRBJ2-7; d_call: NA; clone_size: NA; v_call: TRBV21-1; cdr3_nt: TGTGCCAGCAGCAAAGCCGGGACTAGGTCCTACGAGCAGTACTTC; cdr3_aa: CASSKAGTRSYEQYF